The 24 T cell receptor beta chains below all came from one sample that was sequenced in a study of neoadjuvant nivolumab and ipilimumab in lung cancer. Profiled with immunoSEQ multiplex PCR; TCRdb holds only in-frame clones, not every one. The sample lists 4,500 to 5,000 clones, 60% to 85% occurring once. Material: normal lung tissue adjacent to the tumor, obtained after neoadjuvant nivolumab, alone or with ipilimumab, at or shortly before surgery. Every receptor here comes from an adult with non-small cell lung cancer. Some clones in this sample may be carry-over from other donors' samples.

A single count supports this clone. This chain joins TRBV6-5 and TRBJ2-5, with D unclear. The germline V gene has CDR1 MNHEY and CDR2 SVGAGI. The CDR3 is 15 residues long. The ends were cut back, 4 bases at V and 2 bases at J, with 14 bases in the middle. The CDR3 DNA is TGTGCCAGCAGTTCCCCCCGGGCCTCACAAGAGACCCAGTACTTC. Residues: CASSSPRASQETQYF.

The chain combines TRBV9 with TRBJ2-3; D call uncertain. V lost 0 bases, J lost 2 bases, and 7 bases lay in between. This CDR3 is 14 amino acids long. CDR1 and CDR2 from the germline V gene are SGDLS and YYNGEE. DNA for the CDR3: TGTGCCAGCAGCGTAGTTTGGGACACAGATACGCAGTATTTT. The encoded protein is CASSVVWDTDTQYF. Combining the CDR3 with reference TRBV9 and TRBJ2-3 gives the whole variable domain DSGVTQTPKHLITATGQRVTLRCSPRSGDLSVYWYQQSLDQGLQFLIQYYNGEERAKGNILERFSAQQFPDLHSELNLSSLELGDSALYFCASSVVWDTDTQYFGPGTRLTVL.

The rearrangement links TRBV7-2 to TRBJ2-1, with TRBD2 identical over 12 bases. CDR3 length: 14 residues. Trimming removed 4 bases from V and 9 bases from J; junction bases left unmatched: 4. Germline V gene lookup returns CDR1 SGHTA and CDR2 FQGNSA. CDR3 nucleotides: TGTGCCAGCAGCTCTCGACTAGCGGGAGCTGAGCAGTTCTTC. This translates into CASSSRLAGAEQFF.

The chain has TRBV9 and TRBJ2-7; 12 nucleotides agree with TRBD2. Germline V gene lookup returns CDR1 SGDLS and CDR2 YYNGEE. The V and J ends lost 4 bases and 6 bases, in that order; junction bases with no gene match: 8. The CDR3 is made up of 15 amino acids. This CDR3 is CASSPRLAGVGEQYF. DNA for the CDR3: TGTGCCAGCAGCCCGAGACTAGCGGGAGTAGGCGAGCAGTACTTC.

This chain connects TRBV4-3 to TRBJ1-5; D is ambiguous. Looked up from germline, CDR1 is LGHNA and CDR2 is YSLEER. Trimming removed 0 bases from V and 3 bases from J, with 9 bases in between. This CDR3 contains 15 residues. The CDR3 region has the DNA TGCGCCAGCAGCCAAGAGGCTGGCGTCAATCAGCCCCAGCATTTT. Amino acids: CASSQEAGVNQPQHF.

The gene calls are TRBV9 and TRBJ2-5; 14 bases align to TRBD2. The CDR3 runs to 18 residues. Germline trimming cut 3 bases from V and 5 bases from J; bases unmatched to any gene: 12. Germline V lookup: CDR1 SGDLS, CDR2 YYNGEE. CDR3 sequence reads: CASSAARLAGGPRETQYF. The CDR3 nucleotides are TGTGCCAGCAGCGCCGCAAGACTAGCGGGAGGGCCGAGGGAGACCCAGTACTTC.

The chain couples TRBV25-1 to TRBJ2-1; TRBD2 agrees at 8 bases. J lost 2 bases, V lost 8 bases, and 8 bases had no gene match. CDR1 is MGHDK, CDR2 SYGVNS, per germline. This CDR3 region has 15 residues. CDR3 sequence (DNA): TGTGCCAGCGTAGAGGGTAGCGGGGCCTACAATGAGCAGTTCTTC. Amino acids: CASVEGSGAYNEQFF.

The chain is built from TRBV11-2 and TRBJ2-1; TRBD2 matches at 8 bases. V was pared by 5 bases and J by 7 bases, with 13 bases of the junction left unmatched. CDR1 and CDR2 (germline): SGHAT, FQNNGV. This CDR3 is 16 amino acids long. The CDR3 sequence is CASSEGSGRRTNEQFF. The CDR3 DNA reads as TGTGCCAGCAGCGAGGGGAGCGGGAGAAGGACGAATGAGCAGTTCTTC.

The chain's CDR3 is CASSGRGDQPQHF. The CDR3 DNA reads as TGTGCCAGCAGCGGACGAGGGGATCAGCCCCAGCATTTT. The chain links TRBV7-2 to TRBJ1-5; tentative D call: TRBD1 (5 bases). The germline V gene encodes CDR1 SGHTA and CDR2 FQGNSA. V lost 5 bases to trimming and J lost 5 bases, with 10 bases between them. The CDR3 is 13 amino acids.

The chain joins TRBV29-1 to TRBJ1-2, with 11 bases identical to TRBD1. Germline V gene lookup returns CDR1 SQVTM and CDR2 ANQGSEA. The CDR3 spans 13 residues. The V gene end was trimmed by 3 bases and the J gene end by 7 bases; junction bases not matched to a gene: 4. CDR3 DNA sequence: TGCAGCGTTGATGGGACAGGGGGTCCTGGCTACACCTTC. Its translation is CSVDGTGGPGYTF.

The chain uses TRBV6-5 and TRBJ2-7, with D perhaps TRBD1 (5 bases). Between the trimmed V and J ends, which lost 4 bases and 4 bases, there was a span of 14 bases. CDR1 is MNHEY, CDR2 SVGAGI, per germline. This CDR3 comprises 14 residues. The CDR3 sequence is CASSSPYGAYEQYF. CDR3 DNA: TGTGCCAGCAGTTCTCCCTATGGGGCTTACGAGCAGTACTTC.

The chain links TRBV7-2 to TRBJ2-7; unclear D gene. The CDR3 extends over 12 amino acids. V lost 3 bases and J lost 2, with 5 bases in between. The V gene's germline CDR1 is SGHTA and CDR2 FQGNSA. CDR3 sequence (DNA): TGTGCCAGCAGCTTTGGCCCCTACGAGCAGTACTTC. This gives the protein CASSFGPYEQYF.

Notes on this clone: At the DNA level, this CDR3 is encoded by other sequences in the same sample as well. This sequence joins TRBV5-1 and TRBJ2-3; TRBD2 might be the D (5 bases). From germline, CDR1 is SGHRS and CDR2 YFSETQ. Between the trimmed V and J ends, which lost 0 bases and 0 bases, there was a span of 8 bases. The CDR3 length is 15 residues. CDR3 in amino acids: CASSLGLTSTDTQYF. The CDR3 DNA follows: TGCGCCAGCAGCTTGGGACTAACTAGCACAGATACGCAGTATTTT.

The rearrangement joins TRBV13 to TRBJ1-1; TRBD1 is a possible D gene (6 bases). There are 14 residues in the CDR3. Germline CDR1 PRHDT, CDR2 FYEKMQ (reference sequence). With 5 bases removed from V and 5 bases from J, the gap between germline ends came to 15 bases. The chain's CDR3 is CASSPDRSRTEAFF. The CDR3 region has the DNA TGTGCCAGCAGCCCTGACAGGTCGAGGACTGAAGCTTTCTTT.

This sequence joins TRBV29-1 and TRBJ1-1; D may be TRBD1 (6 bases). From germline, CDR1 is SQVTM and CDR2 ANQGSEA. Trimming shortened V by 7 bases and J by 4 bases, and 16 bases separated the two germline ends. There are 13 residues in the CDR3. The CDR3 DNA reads TGCAGCGGACAGGCGATAGACCTCACTGAAGCTTTCTTT. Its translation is CSGQAIDLTEAFF.

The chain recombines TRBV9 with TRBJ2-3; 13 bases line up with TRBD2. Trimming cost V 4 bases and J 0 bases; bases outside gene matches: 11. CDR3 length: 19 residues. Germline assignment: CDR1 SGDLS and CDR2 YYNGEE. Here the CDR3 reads CASSPRLAGGGPSTDTQYF. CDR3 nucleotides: TGTGCCAGCAGCCCCCGACTAGCGGGAGGAGGTCCTAGCACAGATACGCAGTATTTT. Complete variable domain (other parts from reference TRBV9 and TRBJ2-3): DSGVTQTPKHLITATGQRVTLRCSPRSGDLSVYWYQQSLDQGLQFLIQYYNGEERAKGNILERFSAQQFPDLHSELNLSSLELGDSALYFCASSPRLAGGGPSTDTQYFGPGTRLTVL.

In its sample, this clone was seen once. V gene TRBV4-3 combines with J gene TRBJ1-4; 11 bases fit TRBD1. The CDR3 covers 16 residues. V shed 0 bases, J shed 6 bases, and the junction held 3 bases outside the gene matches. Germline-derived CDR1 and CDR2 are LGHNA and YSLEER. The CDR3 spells CASSQDRGQGDEKLFF. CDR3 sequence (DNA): TGCGCCAGCAGCCAAGACCGGGGACAGGGGGATGAAAAACTGTTTTTT.

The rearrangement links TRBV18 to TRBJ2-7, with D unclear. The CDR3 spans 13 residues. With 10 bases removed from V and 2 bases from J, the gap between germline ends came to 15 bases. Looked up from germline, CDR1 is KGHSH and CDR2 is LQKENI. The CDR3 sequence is CATRLGDTYEQYF. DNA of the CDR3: TGTGCCACTAGACTTGGAGATACCTACGAGCAGTACTTC.

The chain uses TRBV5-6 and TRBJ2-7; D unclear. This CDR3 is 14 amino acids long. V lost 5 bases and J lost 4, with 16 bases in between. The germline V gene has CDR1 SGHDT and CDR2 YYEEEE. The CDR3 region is CASSPGSFLYEQYF. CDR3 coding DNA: TGTGCCAGCAGTCCCGGGTCCTTTCTATACGAGCAGTACTTC.

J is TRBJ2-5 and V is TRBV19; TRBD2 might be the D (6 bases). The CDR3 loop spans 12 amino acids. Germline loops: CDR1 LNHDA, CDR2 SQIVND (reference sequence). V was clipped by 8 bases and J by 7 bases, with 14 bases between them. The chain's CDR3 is CASSSSGPTQYF. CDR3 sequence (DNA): TGTGCCAGTTCGAGTAGCGGCCCGACCCAGTACTTC.

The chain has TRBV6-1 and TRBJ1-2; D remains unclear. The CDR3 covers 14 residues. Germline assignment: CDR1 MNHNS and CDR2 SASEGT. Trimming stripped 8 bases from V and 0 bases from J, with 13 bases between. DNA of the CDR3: TGTGCCAGCTTCAACCCCCCTCCTAACTATGGCTACACCTTC. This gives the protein CASFNPPPNYGYTF.

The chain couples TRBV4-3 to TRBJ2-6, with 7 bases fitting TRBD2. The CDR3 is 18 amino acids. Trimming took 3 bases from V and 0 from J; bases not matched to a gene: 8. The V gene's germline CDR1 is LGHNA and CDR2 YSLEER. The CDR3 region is CASSHHSGASSGANVLTF. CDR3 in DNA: TGCGCCAGCAGCCACCACAGCGGGGCCAGCTCTGGGGCCAACGTCCTGACTTTC.

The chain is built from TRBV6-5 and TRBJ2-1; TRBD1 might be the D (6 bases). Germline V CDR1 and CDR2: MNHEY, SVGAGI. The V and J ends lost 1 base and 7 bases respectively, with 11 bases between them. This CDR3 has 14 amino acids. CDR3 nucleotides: TGTGCCAGCAGTTACTGGGACACCCAAAATGAGCAGTTCTTC. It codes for CASSYWDTQNEQFF.

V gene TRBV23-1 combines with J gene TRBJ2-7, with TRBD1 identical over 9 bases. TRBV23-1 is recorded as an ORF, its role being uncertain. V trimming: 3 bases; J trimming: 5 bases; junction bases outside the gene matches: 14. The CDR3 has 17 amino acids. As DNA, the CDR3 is TGCGCCAGCAGTCACCTCCCCGGACAGGGGCCAGCTGACGAGCAGTACTTC. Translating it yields CASSHLPGQGPADEQYF.